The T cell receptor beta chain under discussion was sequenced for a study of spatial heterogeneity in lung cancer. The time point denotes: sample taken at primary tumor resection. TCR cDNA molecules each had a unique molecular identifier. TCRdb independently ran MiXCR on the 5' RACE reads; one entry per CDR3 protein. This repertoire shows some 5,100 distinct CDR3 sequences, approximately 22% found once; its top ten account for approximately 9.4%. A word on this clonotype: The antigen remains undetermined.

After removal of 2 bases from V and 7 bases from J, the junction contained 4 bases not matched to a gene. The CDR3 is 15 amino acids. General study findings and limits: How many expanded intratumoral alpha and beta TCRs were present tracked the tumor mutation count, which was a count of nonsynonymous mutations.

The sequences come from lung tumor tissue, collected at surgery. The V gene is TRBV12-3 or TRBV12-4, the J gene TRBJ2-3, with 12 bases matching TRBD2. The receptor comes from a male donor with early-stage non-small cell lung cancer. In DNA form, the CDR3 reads TGTGCCAGCAGTTTATCTAGCGGGGGGGTTAATACGCAGTATTTT. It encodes CASSLSSGGVNTQYF.